Shown below are 7 T cell receptor beta chains from a single sample sequenced in a study of cytomegalovirus exposure and HLA in healthy donors. PCR primers comprised 60 Vbeta and 13 Jbeta primers. Data came from immunoSEQ multiplex PCR; TCRdb stores just in-frame clones and leaves some out. The sample records 150,000 to 200,000 clones, about 90% being singletons. Specimen: PBMCs. The receptors were gathered from a girl in the first two years of life in good health and CMV-seronegative.

This clone was observed a few times. This chain connects TRBV6-5 to TRBJ2-2, with 7 bases fitting TRBD2. The CDR3 consists of 16 residues. CDR1 and CDR2 from the germline V gene are MNHEY and SVGAGI. After removal of 0 bases from V and 3 bases from J, the junction contained 4 bases not matched to a gene. In DNA form, the CDR3 reads TGTGCCAGCAGTTACTCGTGGGGGAGGGACACCGGGGAGCTGTTTTTT. This gives the protein CASSYSWGRDTGELFF.

The chain carries TRBV5-5 and TRBJ2-5; the match to TRBD1 covers 9 bases. The CDR3 extends over 17 amino acids. The ends lost 4 bases at V and 4 bases at J; junction bases unmatched: 14. CDR1 SGHKS and CDR2 YYEKEE come from the germline V gene (reference sequence). In nucleotides, the CDR3 is TGTGCCAGCAGCCATCCGGGACAGGGTTGGATGGGAGAGACCCAGTACTTC. Protein product: CASSHPGQGWMGETQYF.

The chain uses TRBV15 and TRBJ1-6; D gene unclear. The CDR3 covers 15 residues. The germline V gene has CDR1 LNHNV and CDR2 YYDKDF (reference sequence). The V end lost 1 base, the J end lost 7 bases, and 11 bases lay between the germline ends. The DNA of the CDR3 is TGTGCCACCAGCAGAGCTGAGGTTTGGAATTCACCCCTCCACTTT. It yields the protein CATSRAEVWNSPLHF.

This clone appeared once. The V and J genes are TRBV10-3 and TRBJ2-6, with TRBD1 matching over 7 bases. There are 17 residues in the CDR3. The J segment lost 1 base and the V segment lost 3 bases, leaving 6 bases of the junction unmatched. Germline CDR1 is ENHRY and CDR2 is SYGVKD. CDR3 region: CAISDPETGSGANVLTF. The DNA of the CDR3 is TGTGCCATCAGTGACCCCGAGACAGGGTCTGGGGCCAACGTCCTGACTTTC.

V and J are TRBV10-3 and TRBJ2-4; 7 positions agree with TRBD2. This CDR3 region has 20 residues. CDR1 and CDR2 (germline): ENHRY, SYGVKD. J lost 3 bases, V lost 0 bases, and 17 bases had no gene match. CDR3 region: CAISESILAARRENKNIQYF. The CDR3 DNA reads TGTGCCATCAGTGAGTCGATTCTAGCGGCACGTCGTGAAAACAAAAACATTCAGTACTTC.

The chain links TRBV4-1 to TRBJ1-5, with D perhaps TRBD1 (6 bases). The CDR3 is made up of 16 amino acids. Looked up from germline, CDR1 is MGHRA and CDR2 is YSYEKL. With 4 bases removed from V and 6 bases from J, the gap between germline ends came to 19 bases. This CDR3 reads CASSPNYPGVGQPQHF. Here the CDR3 DNA reads TGCGCCAGCAGCCCGAATTATCCAGGGGTAGGTCAGCCCCAGCATTTT.

This clone was detected only once. The chain is built from TRBV5-4 and TRBJ2-7; 9 nucleotides line up with TRBD1. The CDR3 extends over 16 amino acids. Germline V gene sequence: CDR1 SGHNT, CDR2 YYREEE (reference sequence). J was trimmed by 0 bases and V by 4 bases; bases with no gene match: 8. The CDR3 spells CASSAGQGTLSYEQYF. The CDR3 DNA reads TGTGCCAGCAGCGCCGGACAGGGGACCCTCTCCTACGAGCAGTACTTC.